The clone carrying this T cell receptor beta chain was seen just once. The junction departs from germline at one end; a sequencing error may be responsible. The data derive from a study of T cell responses to AZD1222 COVID-19 vaccine. The CDR3 is 14 residues long. Germline V CDR1 and CDR2: DFQATT, SNEGSKA (reference sequence). TCRdb keeps only in-frame clones here, not all; method: immunoSEQ multiplex PCR. The sample shows about 72,000 clones, roughly 84% of them seen only once. The gene calls are TRBV20-1 and TRBJ2-3; the D is unclear. Sample: peripheral blood, taken on day 0 of AZD1222 vaccination. This TCR was recovered from an adult in good health. The DNA of the CDR3 is TGCAGTGCTATTGACCCAATTCGCACGGATACGCAGTATTTT. This encodes CSAIDPIRTDTQYF.